Below are 13 T cell receptor beta chains sequenced from a single sample in a study of Graves' ophthalmopathy and Graves' hyperthyroidism. RNA transcripts yielded amplified TCR beta CDR3 regions. HTBI primers were employed in first-round RT-PCR, then a second-round multiplex PCR followed. TCRdb ran MiXCR on the multiplex PCR reads and lists one entry per CDR3 protein. This sample carries 150,000 to 200,000 distinct CDR3 sequences, just under 40% of them seen once, and the ten largest clones take about 9.5%. Input material: peripheral blood. These receptor sequences come from a man under 40 with Graves' ophthalmopathy.

The gene calls are TRBV6-5 and TRBJ2-6; D uncertain. The CDR3 totals 17 residues. V was pared by 2 bases and J by 0 bases, with 11 bases between. The germline gives CDR1 MNHEY, CDR2 SVGAGI. The CDR3 sequence: CASSYGIPGSGANVLTF. CDR3 bases: TGTGCCAGCAGTTACGGGATCCCGGGCTCTGGGGCCAACGTCCTGACTTTC.

The rearrangement links TRBV28 to TRBJ2-7, with D unresolved. With 2 bases removed from V and 6 bases from J, the gap between germline ends came to 11 bases. The CDR3 runs 13 residues. The germline gives CDR1 MDHEN, CDR2 SYDVKM. The CDR3 here is CASSLPTALEQYF. The CDR3 nucleotides are TGTGCCAGCAGTTTACCCACAGCTCTCGAGCAGTACTTC.

The V call is TRBV6-2 or TRBV6-3, the J call TRBJ2-7, with 8 bases fitting TRBD2. Germline-derived CDR1 and CDR2 are MNHEY and SVGEGT. This CDR3 is built from 14 residues. Trimming removed 8 bases from V and 8 bases from J; junction bases left unmatched: 14. The CDR3 DNA follows: TGTGCCAGCCAGATTACTAGCGGTTCATGGAAGCAGTACTTC. This sequence encodes CASQITSGSWKQYF.

In this sample, this clonotype turned up many times. The rearrangement uses TRBV6-2 or TRBV6-3 and TRBJ2-5; TRBD1 might be the D (6 bases). In germline, CDR1 is MNHEY, CDR2 SVGEGT. The CDR3 sequence is 13 residues long. Trimming shortened V by 7 bases and J by 1 base, and 10 bases separated the two germline ends. The CDR3 spells CASTEDSQETQYF. In nucleotides, the CDR3 is TGTGCCAGCACCGAGGACAGCCAAGAGACCCAGTACTTC.

In this sample, this clonotype turned up a few times. The chain couples TRBV6-1 to TRBJ2-5; tentatively, D is TRBD2 (5 bases). The CDR3 has 15 residues. Germline V CDR1 and CDR2: MNHNS, SASEGT. V lost 1 base to trimming and J lost 1 base, with 10 bases between them. In DNA, the CDR3 is TGTGCCAGCAGTGAAGGGACTCTTCTCCAAGAGACCCAGTACTTC. This sequence encodes CASSEGTLLQETQYF.

This clonotype appeared many times. This chain joins TRBV6-1 and TRBJ1-1; TRBD1 might be the D (6 bases). V lost 5 bases and J lost 4, with 14 bases in between. This CDR3 spans 14 amino acids. Germline V gene lookup returns CDR1 MNHNS and CDR2 SASEGT. CDR3 DNA sequence: TGTGCCAGCAGTCGAGCGGGGGCGGCCACTGAAGCTTTCTTT. Its protein product is CASSRAGAATEAFF.

V usage is TRBV27 and J usage is TRBJ1-3, with D maybe TRBD1 (6 bases). The CDR3 runs to 14 residues. V dropped 2 bases and J dropped 2 bases, with 7 bases sitting between them. Germline CDR1 reads MNHEY; CDR2 reads SMNVEV (reference sequence). The CDR3 spells CASSLRGPGNTIYF. The CDR3 nucleotides are TGTGCCAGCAGTTTACGGGGGCCTGGAAACACCATATATTTT.

This clonotype has at least ten counts. The rearrangement joins TRBV24-1 to TRBJ1-1, with unresolved D. Germline lookup yields CDR1 KGHDR and CDR2 SFDVKD. Trimming pared 12 bases from V and 3 bases from J, leaving 7 bases between. The CDR3 runs 10 residues. As DNA, the CDR3 is TGTGCCGTAGGTGACACTGAAGCTTTCTTT. It codes for CAVGDTEAFF.

This chain uses TRBV7-3 with TRBJ2-6; D gene uncertain. The CDR3 has 17 amino acids. The ends were cut back, 4 bases at V and 0 bases at J, with 13 bases in the middle. Germline CDR1 and CDR2: SGHTA and FQGTGA. The CDR3 sequence is CASSYHPQISGANVLTF. CDR3 coding DNA: TGTGCCAGCAGCTACCACCCCCAGATCTCTGGGGCCAACGTCCTGACTTTC.

This clonotype was seen at least ten times. The gene calls are TRBV28 and TRBJ2-2; D is ambiguous. Trimming removed 8 bases from V and 1 base from J, with 11 bases in between. Per the germline V gene, CDR1 is MDHEN and CDR2 is SYDVKM. The CDR3 extends over 14 amino acids. CDR3 nucleotides: TGTGCCAGCGGTATTCAGGAGAACACCGGGGAGCTGTTTTTT. It codes for CASGIQENTGELFF. Full variable domain (rest looked up from reference TRBV28 and TRBJ2-2): DVKVTQSSRYLVKRTGEKVFLECVQDMDHENMFWYRQDPGLGLRLIYFSYDVKMKEKGDIPEGYSVSREKKERFSLILESASTNQTSMYLCASGIQENTGELFFGEGSRLTVL.

The CDR3 protein is CASRPAEGTYEQYF. DNA of the CDR3: TGTGCCAGCAGACCGGCCGAGGGGACCTACGAGCAGTACTTC. The chain carries TRBV28 and TRBJ2-7; D may match TRBD1 or TRBD2 (5 bases each). CDR1 and CDR2 (germline): MDHEN, SYDVKM. The CDR3 consists of 14 residues. With 6 bases removed from V and 2 bases from J, the gap between germline ends came to 14 bases.

There are many counts of this clonotype. As DNA, the CDR3 is TGTGCCAGCAGCCCCGGTGAGGCGTTTGCGTCCGAGCAGTACTTC. This gives the protein CASSPGEAFASEQYF. V and J are TRBV5-5 and TRBJ2-7; D not certain. V was clipped by 4 bases and J by 6 bases, with 20 bases between them. The CDR3 extends over 15 amino acids. Germline lookup yields CDR1 SGHKS and CDR2 YYEKEE (reference sequence).

The genes are TRBV12-3 or TRBV12-4 and TRBJ1-5; TRBD1 agrees at 9 bases. After removal of 5 bases from V and 5 bases from J, the junction contained 4 bases not matched to a gene. The CDR3 consists of 14 residues. The CDR3 sequence is CASSAWTGDQPQHF. The CDR3, as DNA: TGTGCCAGCAGTGCTTGGACAGGGGATCAGCCCCAGCATTTT.